These T cell receptor beta chains were read from a single sample in a study of T-cell reconstitution after alpha-beta-depleted transplantation in children. TCRdb re-called the PCR reads with MiXCR, one entry per CDR3 protein. The data show roughly 420,000 distinct CDR3 sequences, with 15% to 20% seen just once and less than 30% held by the top ten. This specimen was PBMCs, mostly from graft donor cells, taken 360 days after TCRalphabeta/CD19-depleted stem cell transplant. The receptors derive from a boy under three years old who had a stem cell transplant for Wiskott-Aldrich syndrome, so the T cells may come from the graft donor. The CDR3 runs from the conserved cysteine through the conserved F or W. The D gene is left open where the match is weak. Clone size is shown for a subset of rows, as once, few, many or a class of expanded clone.

size,D,J,V,CDR3,DNA
NA,NA,TRBJ2-7,TRBV6-2/TRBV6-3,CASSPGLNYEQYF,TGTGCCAGCAGTCCCGGACTCAACTACGAGCAGTACTTC
few,TRBD2,TRBJ2-2,TRBV20-1,CSASHSGRLNTGELFF,TGCAGTGCTAGCCATAGCGGGAGATTGAACACCGGGGAGCTGTTTTTT
NA,NA,TRBJ2-5,TRBV2,CASSEQSHQYF,TGTGCCAGCAGTGAACAATCCCACCAGTACTTC
few,TRBD2,TRBJ2-1,TRBV20-1,CSASLAGLGEQFF,TGCAGTGCTAGCCTAGCGGGGCTAGGCGAGCAGTTCTTC
few,TRBD2,TRBJ2-3,TRBV24-1,CATSDFPSGATDTQYF,TGTGCCACCAGTGATTTCCCCAGCGGGGCCACAGATACGCAGTATTTT
few,TRBD2,TRBJ2-1,TRBV27,CASTGFGLAGIYNEQFF,TGTGCCAGCACCGGATTTGGACTAGCGGGAATCTACAATGAGCAGTTCTTC
few,TRBD1,TRBJ2-4,TRBV5-1,CASSKDRSVNIQYF,TGCGCCAGCAGCAAGGACAGGTCGGTAAACATTCAGTACTTC
few,NA,TRBJ2-3,TRBV4-1,CASSPSAGAWDTQYF,TGCGCCAGCAGCCCGTCGGCGGGGGCGTGGGATACGCAGTATTTT
few,TRBD1,TRBJ2-1,TRBV29-1,CSGKDRARYNEQFF,TGCAGCGGTAAGGACAGGGCCCGTTACAATGAGCAGTTCTTC
NA,NA,TRBJ2-5,TRBV12-3/TRBV12-4,CASSLFGVGETQYF,TGTGCCAGCAGTTTATTCGGGGTAGGAGAGACCCAGTACTTC
NA,NA,TRBJ2-7,TRBV12-3/TRBV12-4,CASSLGRPSSYEQYF,TGTGCCAGCAGTTTAGGCAGGCCAAGCTCCTACGAGCAGTACTTC
NA,TRBD1,TRBJ2-1,TRBV6-5,CASSYPGTGEYNEQFF,TGTGCCAGCAGTTACCCCGGGACAGGGGAATACAATGAGCAGTTCTTC
few,NA,TRBJ2-5,TRBV7-9,CASSFGTGKTQYF,TGTGCCAGCAGCTTTGGCACGGGAAAGACCCAGTACTTC
few,TRBD1,TRBJ2-1,TRBV2,CASNPTNRGQPRNEQFF,TGTGCCAGCAATCCAACCAATAGGGGACAGCCTCGAAATGAGCAGTTCTTC
few,TRBD1,TRBJ1-2,TRBV14,CASSSHRGIGYTF,TGTGCCAGCAGCTCTCACAGGGGGATTGGCTACACCTTC
NA,NA,TRBJ2-7,TRBV10-3,CAISTGNQQYF,TGTGCCATCAGTACGGGGAACCAGCAGTACTTC
few,NA,TRBJ2-3,TRBV7-2,CASSLVGGGMGDTQYF,TGTGCCAGCAGCTTAGTTGGGGGCGGGATGGGCGATACGCAGTATTTT
many,NA,TRBJ2-1,TRBV7-9,CASSLVGPEQFF,TGTGCCAGCAGCTTAGTGGGACCTGAGCAGTTCTTC
few,NA,TRBJ1-1,TRBV5-1,CASSSDRLNTEAFF,TGCGCCAGCAGCTCAGACAGACTGAACACTGAAGCTTTCTTT
NA,NA,TRBJ2-3,TRBV7-2,CASSFGRDRTDTQYF,TGTGCCAGCAGCTTCGGACGGGATCGGACAGATACGCAGTATTTT
NA,NA,TRBJ2-3,TRBV30,CAWSHATQYF,TGTGCCTGGAGTCATGCTACGCAGTATTTT
few,TRBD2,TRBJ2-1,TRBV24-1,CATHSGREQFF,TGTGCCACCCATAGCGGGAGGGAGCAGTTCTTC
NA,NA,TRBJ2-2,TRBV7-9,CASSHPQGWNTGELFF,TGTGCCAGCAGCCATCCTCAAGGATGGAACACCGGGGAGCTGTTTTTT
NA,NA,TRBJ2-1,TRBV6-1,CASSRQFFNNEQFF,TGTGCCAGCAGTCGACAGTTTTTTAACAATGAGCAGTTCTTC
once,NA,TRBJ2-3,TRBV28,CASSWGRYPLHRGTDTQYF,TGTGCCAGCAGTTGGGGCCGCTATCCCCTGCACCGCGGCACAGATACGCAGTATTTT
few,NA,TRBJ2-7,TRBV12-3/TRBV12-4,CASSLEGRRGANEQYF,TGTGCCAGCAGTTTAGAAGGGCGCAGGGGAGCGAACGAGCAGTACTTC
NA,NA,TRBJ2-7,TRBV28,CASSGDRFGYEQYF,TGTGCCAGCAGTGGGGACCGCTTCGGCTACGAGCAGTACTTC
few,NA,TRBJ1-1,TRBV6-1,CASSEGPTVKAFF,TGTGCCAGCAGTGAAGGACCAACAGTTAAAGCTTTCTTT
few,TRBD1,TRBJ2-7,TRBV7-9,CASSSVPGQSSYEQYF,TGTGCCAGCAGTTCCGTTCCGGGACAGTCCTCCTACGAGCAGTACTTC
few,TRBD2,TRBJ2-3,TRBV2,CASSSGTSGFTDTQYF,TGTGCCAGCAGTTCCGGGACTAGCGGGTTCACAGATACGCAGTATTTT
few,NA,TRBJ2-2,TRBV6-2/TRBV6-3,CASSQVGANTGELFF,TGTGCCAGCAGTCAAGTCGGCGCGAACACCGGGGAGCTGTTTTTT
NA,NA,TRBJ2-2,TRBV15,CATSRDRSYGELFF,TGTGCCACCAGCAGAGATCGAAGTTACGGGGAGCTGTTTTTT
NA,NA,TRBJ2-3,TRBV5-1,CASSSQGANTQYF,TGCGCCAGCAGCTCTCAAGGAGCGAATACGCAGTATTTT
NA,NA,TRBJ1-5,TRBV20-1,CSARRVPDRFNQPQHF,TGCAGTGCTAGAAGGGTCCCCGACAGATTCAATCAGCCCCAGCATTTT
NA,TRBD2,TRBJ2-5,TRBV5-1,CASSLARLAEETQYF,TGCGCCAGCAGCTTGGCCCGACTAGCGGAAGAGACCCAGTACTTC
few,NA,TRBJ2-7,TRBV5-1,CASSLAGRRYEQYF,TGCGCCAGCAGCTTGGCCGGGCGGCGGTACGAGCAGTACTTC
few,TRBD1,TRBJ1-3,TRBV2,CASSDQGVFGNTIYF,TGTGCCAGCAGTGATCAGGGGGTGTTTGGAAACACCATATATTTT
NA,TRBD2,TRBJ2-3,TRBV6-2/TRBV6-3,CASSQELLAVGGDTQYF,TGTGCCAGCAGTCAAGAACTACTAGCGGTAGGGGGAGATACGCAGTATTTT
NA,TRBD1,TRBJ2-7,TRBV24-1,CATSKTEGTGITYEQYF,TGTGCCACCAGTAAAACTGAGGGGACAGGGATAACCTACGAGCAGTACTTC
few,NA,TRBJ1-2,TRBV12-3/TRBV12-4,CASSRAYGYTF,TGTGCCAGCAGTAGAGCCTATGGCTACACCTTC
few,TRBD1,TRBJ2-3,TRBV5-1,CASSLGTGGVSGTDTQYF,TGCGCCAGCAGCCTTGGGACAGGGGGCGTAAGCGGCACAGATACGCAGTATTTT
NA,TRBD1,TRBJ2-2,TRBV2,CASSDRFRQGAIGELFF,TGTGCCAGCAGTGACAGATTCCGACAGGGGGCAATCGGGGAGCTGTTTTTT
NA,TRBD1,TRBJ2-1,TRBV24-1,CATETRQGAVGRSNEQFF,TGTGCCACCGAAACCCGACAGGGGGCTGTCGGGAGAAGCAATGAGCAGTTCTTC
few,TRBD2,TRBJ2-1,TRBV6-2/TRBV6-3,CASGRAGVIGEQFF,TGTGCCAGCGGCCGAGCGGGAGTAATCGGTGAGCAGTTCTTC
NA,TRBD2,TRBJ2-1,TRBV20-1,CSARDLASGSYNEQFF,TGCAGTGCTAGAGATCTGGCTAGCGGTTCCTACAATGAGCAGTTCTTC
NA,NA,TRBJ2-3,TRBV7-7,CASSLQYGADTQYF,TGTGCCAGCAGCTTACAGTATGGGGCAGATACGCAGTATTTT
NA,TRBD2,TRBJ2-7,TRBV15,CATSRRAGTSGSGLSYEQYF,TGTGCCACCAGCAGACGAGCCGGGACTAGCGGGTCCGGTCTCAGCTACGAGCAGTACTTC
NA,TRBD2,TRBJ2-1,TRBV14,CASSQSGGRFGKFF,TGTGCCAGCAGCCAATCAGGCGGGAGGTTCGGGAAGTTCTTC
few,TRBD2,TRBJ2-7,TRBV7-9,CASSSTSGGEDEQYF,TGTGCCAGCAGCTCGACTAGCGGGGGGGAGGACGAGCAGTACTTC
NA,TRBD2,TRBJ2-6,TRBV11-1,CASSLPGLSLSGANVLTF,TGTGCCAGCAGCTTGCCGGGACTATCCCTGTCTGGGGCCAACGTCCTGACTTTC
few,TRBD2,TRBJ2-3,TRBV4-1,CASSQLGLAGGPRHTDTQYF,TGCGCCAGCAGCCAGCTCGGACTAGCGGGGGGGCCGAGGCACACAGATACGCAGTATTTT
NA,NA,TRBJ2-2,TRBV5-1,CASRLVARGFTGELFF,TGCGCCAGCAGACTGGTGGCCAGGGGATTCACCGGGGAGCTGTTTTTT
NA,NA,TRBJ2-7,TRBV19,CASSPWYEQYF,TGTGCCAGTAGTCCCTGGTACGAGCAGTACTTC
many,NA,TRBJ2-5,TRBV25-1,CASSDETQYF,TGTGCCAGCAGTGACGAGACCCAGTACTTC
few,NA,TRBJ2-7,TRBV20-1,CSARSEPYEQYF,TGCAGTGCTAGATCCGAACCCTACGAGCAGTACTTC
NA,NA,TRBJ2-3,TRBV10-1,CASKDVRGFADTQYF,TGCGCCAGCAAGGATGTAAGGGGGTTCGCAGATACGCAGTATTTT
few,TRBD2,TRBJ2-1,TRBV5-1,CASSWRSGSSYNEQFF,TGCGCCAGCAGCTGGAGGAGCGGGAGCTCCTACAATGAGCAGTTCTTC
few,NA,TRBJ2-5,TRBV15,CATSREGGFGETQYF,TGTGCCACCAGCAGGGAAGGGGGATTCGGGGAGACCCAGTACTTC
many,NA,TRBJ1-2,TRBV3-1,CASSQYYGYTF,TGTGCCAGCAGCCAATATTATGGCTACACCTTC
NA,TRBD2,TRBJ2-7,TRBV29-1,CSVAAGTSTYEQYF,TGCAGCGTCGCCGCCGGGACTAGCACATACGAGCAGTACTTC